This T cell receptor beta chain was profiled in a study of human T cells and chemical hapten exposure. TCRdb re-analysed the 5' RACE reads in MiXCR, keeping a single row per CDR3 protein. The repertoire includes 110,000 or so distinct CDR3 sequences, approximately 20% of them detected once, and around 3% sits in the top ten. The CDR3 covers 12 residues. Per the germline V gene, CDR1 is LGHDT and CDR2 is YNNKEL (reference sequence). Total RNA extraction was carried out from unfractionated whole blood. Regarding this clonotype: Its ends do not fully match the called genes, so a read error is possible.

The TCR comes from a human donor in good health. The rearrangement links TRBV3-1 to TRBJ2-4, with 7 bases matching TRBD2. CDR3 region: CASSQAAGDLHF. CDR3 bases: TGTGCCAGCAGCCAAGCGGCGGGAGACCTGCACTTC.